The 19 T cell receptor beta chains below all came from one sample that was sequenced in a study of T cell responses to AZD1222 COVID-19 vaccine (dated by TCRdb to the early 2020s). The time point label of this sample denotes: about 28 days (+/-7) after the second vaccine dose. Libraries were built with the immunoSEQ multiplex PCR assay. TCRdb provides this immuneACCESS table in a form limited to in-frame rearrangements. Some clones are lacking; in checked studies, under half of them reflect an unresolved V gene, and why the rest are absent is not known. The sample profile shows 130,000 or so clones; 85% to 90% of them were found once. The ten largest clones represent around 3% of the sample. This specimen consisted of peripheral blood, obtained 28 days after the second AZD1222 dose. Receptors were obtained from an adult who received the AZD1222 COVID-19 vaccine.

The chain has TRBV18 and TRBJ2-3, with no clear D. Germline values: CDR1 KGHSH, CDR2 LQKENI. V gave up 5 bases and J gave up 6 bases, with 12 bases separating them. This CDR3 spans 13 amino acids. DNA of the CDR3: TGTGCCAGCTCAAGAGACGACACGGATACGCAGTATTTT. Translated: CASSRDDTDTQYF.

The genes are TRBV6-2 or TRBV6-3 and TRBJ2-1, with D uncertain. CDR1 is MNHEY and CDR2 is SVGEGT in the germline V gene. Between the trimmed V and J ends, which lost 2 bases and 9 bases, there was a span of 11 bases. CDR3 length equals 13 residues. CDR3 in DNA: TGTGCCAGCAGTTACGCAAAAATAGGTGAGCAGTTCTTC. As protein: CASSYAKIGEQFF.

The CDR3 spells CASSRSWGVGEKLFF. The CDR3 bases are TGCGCCAGCAGTCGCAGTTGGGGCGTGGGTGAAAAACTGTTTTTT. This rearrangement joins TRBV5-1 to TRBJ1-4; a weak D match, TRBD1 (5 bases). Germline V lookup: CDR1 SGHRS, CDR2 YFSETQ. The germline V and J ends were trimmed by 5 bases and 7 bases, with 18 bases remaining between them. This CDR3 spans 15 amino acids.

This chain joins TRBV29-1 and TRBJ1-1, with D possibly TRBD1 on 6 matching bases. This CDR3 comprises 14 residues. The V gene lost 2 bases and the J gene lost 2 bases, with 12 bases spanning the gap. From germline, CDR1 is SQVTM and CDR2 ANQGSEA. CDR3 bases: TGCAGCGTTGAAAGGGGGTGGGGAAACACTGAAGCTTTCTTT. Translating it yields CSVERGWGNTEAFF.

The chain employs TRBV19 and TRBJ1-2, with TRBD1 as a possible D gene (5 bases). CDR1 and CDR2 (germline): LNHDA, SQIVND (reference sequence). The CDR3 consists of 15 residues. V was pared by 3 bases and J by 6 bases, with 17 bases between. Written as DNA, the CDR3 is TGTGCCAGTAGTATGGTCGGGCGCCAGGGTGATGGCTACACCTTC. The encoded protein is CASSMVGRQGDGYTF.

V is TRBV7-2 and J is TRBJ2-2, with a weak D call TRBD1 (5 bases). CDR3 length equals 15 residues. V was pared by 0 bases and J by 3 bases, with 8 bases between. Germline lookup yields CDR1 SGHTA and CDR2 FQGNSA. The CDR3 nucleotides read TGTGCCAGCAGCTTAGCCGACAGATACACCGGGGAGCTGTTTTTT. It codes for CASSLADRYTGELFF.

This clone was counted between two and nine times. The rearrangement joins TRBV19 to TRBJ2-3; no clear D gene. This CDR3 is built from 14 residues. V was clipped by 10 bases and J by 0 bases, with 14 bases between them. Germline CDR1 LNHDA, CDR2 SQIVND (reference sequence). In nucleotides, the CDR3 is TGTGCCACCACGGGCCTTGCTAGCACAGATACGCAGTATTTT. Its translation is CATTGLASTDTQYF.

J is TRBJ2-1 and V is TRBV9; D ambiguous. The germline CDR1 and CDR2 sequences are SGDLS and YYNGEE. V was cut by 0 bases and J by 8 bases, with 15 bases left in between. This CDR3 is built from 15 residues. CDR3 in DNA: TGTGCCAGCAGCGTAGGAGCTATCCCAGGCGATGAGCAGTTCTTC. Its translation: CASSVGAIPGDEQFF.

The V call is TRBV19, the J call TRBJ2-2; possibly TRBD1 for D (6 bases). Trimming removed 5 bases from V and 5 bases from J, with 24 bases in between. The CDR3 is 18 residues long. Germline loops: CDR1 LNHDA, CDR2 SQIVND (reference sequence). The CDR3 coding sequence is TGTGCCAGTAGTCTAACCCCAGTACCCGGCAGGGGAACCGGGGAGCTGTTTTTT. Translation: CASSLTPVPGRGTGELFF.

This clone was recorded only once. CDR3 nucleotides: TGTGCCAGCAGCGCCGGACTAGCGGGCGACGAGCAGTACTTC. Translated: CASSAGLAGDEQYF. This sequence joins TRBV9 and TRBJ2-7; 11 bases match TRBD2. Germline V gene data show CDR1 as SGDLS and CDR2 as YYNGEE. Trimming cost V 3 bases and J 5 bases; bases outside gene matches: 4. This CDR3 comprises 14 residues.

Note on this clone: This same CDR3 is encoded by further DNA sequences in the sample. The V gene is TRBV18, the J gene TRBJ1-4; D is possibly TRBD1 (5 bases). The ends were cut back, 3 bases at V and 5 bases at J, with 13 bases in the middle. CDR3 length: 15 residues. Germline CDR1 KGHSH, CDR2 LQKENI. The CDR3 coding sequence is TGTGCCAGCTCACCGGGAACCGGGGCCAATGAAAAACTGTTTTTT. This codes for CASSPGTGANEKLFF.

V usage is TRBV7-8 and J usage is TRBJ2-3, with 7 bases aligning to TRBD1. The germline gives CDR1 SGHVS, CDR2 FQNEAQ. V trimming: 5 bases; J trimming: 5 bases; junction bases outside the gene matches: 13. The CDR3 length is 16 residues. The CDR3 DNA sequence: TGTGCCAGCAGCCCAAAGGCCGGGACAGTTGGAGATACGCAGTATTTT. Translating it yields CASSPKAGTVGDTQYF.

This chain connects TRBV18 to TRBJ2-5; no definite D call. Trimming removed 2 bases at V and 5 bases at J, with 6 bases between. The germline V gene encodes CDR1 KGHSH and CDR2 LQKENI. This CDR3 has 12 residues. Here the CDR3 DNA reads TGTGCCAGCTCACCAACGCTCGAGACCCAGTACTTC. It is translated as CASSPTLETQYF.

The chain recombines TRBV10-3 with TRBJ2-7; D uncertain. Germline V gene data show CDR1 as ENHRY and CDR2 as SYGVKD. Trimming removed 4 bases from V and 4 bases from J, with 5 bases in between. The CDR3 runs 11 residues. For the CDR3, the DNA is TGTGCCATCAGTGGTTCATACGAGCAGTACTTC. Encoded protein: CAISGSYEQYF.

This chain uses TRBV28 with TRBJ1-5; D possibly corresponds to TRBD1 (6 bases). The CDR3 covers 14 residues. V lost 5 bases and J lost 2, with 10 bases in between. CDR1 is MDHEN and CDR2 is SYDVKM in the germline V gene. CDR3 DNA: TGTGCCAGCAGTGGGGGGGCCCGCAATCAGCCCCAGCATTTT. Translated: CASSGGARNQPQHF.

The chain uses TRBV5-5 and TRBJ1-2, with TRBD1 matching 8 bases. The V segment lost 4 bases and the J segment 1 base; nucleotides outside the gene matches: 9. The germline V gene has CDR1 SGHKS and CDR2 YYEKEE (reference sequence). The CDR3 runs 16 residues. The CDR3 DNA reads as TGTGCCAGCAGCGGAACCGGGACAGGCCTTAACTATGGCTACACCTTC. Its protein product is CASSGTGTGLNYGYTF. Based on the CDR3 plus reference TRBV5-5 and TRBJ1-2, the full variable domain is DAGVTQSPTHLIKTRGQQVTLRCSPISGHKSVSWYQQVLGQGPQFIFQYYEKEERGRGNFPDRFSARQFPNYSSELNVNALLLGDSALYLCASSGTGTGLNYGYTFGSGTRLTVV.

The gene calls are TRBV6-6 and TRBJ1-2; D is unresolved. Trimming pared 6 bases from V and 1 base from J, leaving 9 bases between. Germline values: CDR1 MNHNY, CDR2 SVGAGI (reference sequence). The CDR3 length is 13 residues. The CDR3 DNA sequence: TGTGCCAGCAGCCTGGGCAGTAACTATGGCTACACCTTC. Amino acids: CASSLGSNYGYTF.

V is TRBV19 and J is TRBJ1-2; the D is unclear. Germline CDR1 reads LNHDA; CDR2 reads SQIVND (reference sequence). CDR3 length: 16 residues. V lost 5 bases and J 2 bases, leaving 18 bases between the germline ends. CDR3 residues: CASSLFGGDGNYGYTF. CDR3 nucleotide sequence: TGTGCCAGTAGTCTATTTGGCGGTGACGGGAACTATGGCTACACCTTC.

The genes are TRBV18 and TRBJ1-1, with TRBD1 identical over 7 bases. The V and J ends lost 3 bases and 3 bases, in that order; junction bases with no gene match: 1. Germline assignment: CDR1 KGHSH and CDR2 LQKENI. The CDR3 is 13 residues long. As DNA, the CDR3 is TGTGCCAGCTCACCCGGACAGGACACTGAAGCTTTCTTT. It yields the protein CASSPGQDTEAFF.